The 15 T cell receptor beta chains below come from one sample, sequenced in a study of T cell changes during pregnancy in multiple sclerosis. Repertoires were generated with immunoSEQ multiplex PCR, while TCRdb's copy carries only in-frame clones and drops some. This table has under 60,000 clones, 91% appearing once. Sample: CD8+ T cells from peripheral blood mononuclear cells, taken after pregnancy. The receptor source for this set is a female donor with multiple sclerosis, enrolled in a pregnancy study.

The chain links TRBV6-4 to TRBJ1-4, with 8 bases aligning to TRBD1. Germline V gene lookup returns CDR1 MRHNA and CDR2 SNTAGT. Trimming took 7 bases from V and 7 from J; bases not matched to a gene: 8. The CDR3 covers 14 residues. This CDR3 reads CASIRGQPGEKLFF. In DNA form, the CDR3 reads TGTGCCAGCATCAGGGGGCAACCGGGTGAAAAACTGTTTTTT.

The chain employs TRBV11-2 and TRBJ2-2, with D tentatively TRBD1 (5 bases). This CDR3 region has 15 residues. Trimming removed 4 bases from V and 3 bases from J, with 12 bases in between. CDR1 and CDR2 (germline): SGHAT, FQNNGV. The CDR3, as DNA: TGTGCCAGCAGCTCCCGACAGAGATACACCGGGGAGCTGTTTTTT. Its protein product is CASSSRQRYTGELFF.

The chain employs TRBV5-4 and TRBJ1-1; no clear D. Trimming removed 3 bases from V and 1 base from J, with 7 bases in between. The length of the CDR3 is 13 residues. Germline CDR1 and CDR2: SGHNT and YYREEE (reference sequence). The CDR3 bases are TGTGCCAGCAGCTCTAATTGGAACACTGAAGCTTTCTTT. The encoded protein is CASSSNWNTEAFF.

This sequence joins TRBV7-6 and TRBJ2-7; TRBD2 might be the D (6 bases). The germline V and J ends were trimmed by 4 bases and 5 bases, with 12 bases remaining between them. The germline V gene has CDR1 SGHVS and CDR2 FNYEAQ. The CDR3 contains 13 residues. The chain's CDR3 is CASSSHGGNEQYF. The DNA for the CDR3 is TGTGCCAGCAGCTCCCATGGGGGGAACGAGCAGTACTTC.

The genes are TRBV6-1 and TRBJ2-7; the match to TRBD2 covers 9 bases. The CDR3 extends over 15 amino acids. Losses at the gene ends were 2 bases for V and 3 bases for J; bases not matched to a gene: 5. Germline V gene data show CDR1 as MNHNS and CDR2 as SASEGT. The CDR3 sequence is CASSEPSGGFYEQYF. The CDR3 DNA follows: TGTGCCAGCAGTGAACCAAGCGGGGGGTTCTACGAGCAGTACTTC.

The chain links TRBV10-3 to TRBJ2-7; D possibly corresponds to TRBD1 (5 bases). V lost 0 bases, J lost 1 base, and 10 bases lay in between. CDR3 length: 15 amino acids. Germline V lookup: CDR1 ENHRY, CDR2 SYGVKD. CDR3 in DNA: TGTGCCATCAGTGAGTCCCAAGGACATTCCTACGAGCAGTACTTC. Its translation: CAISESQGHSYEQYF.

The V and J genes are TRBV4-1 and TRBJ2-3; 9 bases match TRBD2. The trim removed 0 bases at V and 4 bases at J, leaving 11 bases unmatched. This CDR3 comprises 18 residues. CDR1 and CDR2 (germline): MGHRA, YSYEKL. CDR3 loop: CASSQELGSGGFADTQYF. Written as DNA, the CDR3 is TGCGCCAGCAGCCAAGAACTCGGCAGCGGGGGGTTCGCAGATACGCAGTATTTT.

This sequence joins TRBV6-1 and TRBJ2-7; D gene unclear. Germline loops: CDR1 MNHNS, CDR2 SASEGT. V lost 6 bases, J lost 2 bases, and 5 bases lay in between. The CDR3 runs to 11 residues. The CDR3 DNA reads as TGTGCCAGCAGCCTCCCCTACGAGCAGTACTTC. Translating gives CASSLPYEQYF.

This clone has just a few counts. J is TRBJ1-5 and V is TRBV6-5, with D hard to call. Trimming cost V 2 bases and J 7 bases, with 9 bases left between them. The germline CDR1 and CDR2 sequences are MNHEY and SVGAGI. The CDR3 runs 13 residues. CDR3 DNA: TGTGCCAGCAGTTACAGGGAGGGACAGCCCCAGCATTTT. Translated, it gives CASSYREGQPQHF.

CDR3: CASSVTAGGLDEQFF. The CDR3 DNA reads as TGTGCCAGCAGCGTCACAGCGGGGGGGCTTGATGAGCAGTTCTTC. This chain links TRBV9 with TRBJ2-1, with 10 positions matching TRBD2. CDR1 and CDR2 from the germline V gene are SGDLS and YYNGEE. The CDR3 has 15 amino acids. The V gene end was trimmed by 2 bases and the J gene end by 8 bases; junction bases not matched to a gene: 7.

The rearrangement links TRBV6-6 to TRBJ2-5; 7 nucleotides line up with TRBD1. V lost 7 bases and J lost 2; bases outside the gene matches: 4. The CDR3 spans 13 residues. The V gene's germline CDR1 is MNHNY and CDR2 SVGAGI (reference sequence). CDR3 sequence reads: CASTTGPQETQYF. CDR3 coding DNA: TGTGCCAGCACGACAGGGCCTCAAGAGACCCAGTACTTC.

The chain uses TRBV6-1 and TRBJ2-1, with 7 nucleotides matching TRBD1. The CDR3 has 17 residues. Germline V lookup: CDR1 MNHNS, CDR2 SASEGT. The trim removed 3 bases at V and 0 bases at J, leaving 8 bases unmatched. The DNA for the CDR3 is TGTGCCAGCAGTGAGCCCTTACAGGGGAGCTCCTACAATGAGCAGTTCTTC. Protein sequence: CASSEPLQGSSYNEQFF.

This clone appeared a single time. The rearrangement joins TRBV10-3 to TRBJ1-3; no clear D gene. Germline V lookup: CDR1 ENHRY, CDR2 SYGVKD. V dropped 5 bases and J dropped 4 bases, with 9 bases sitting between them. The CDR3 has 13 amino acids. CDR3 amino acids: CAISQREGNTIYF. The CDR3 DNA follows: TGTGCCATCAGTCAGAGGGAAGGAAACACCATATATTTT.

The rearrangement joins TRBV11-2 to TRBJ2-1, with a weak D call TRBD2 (6 bases). V was cut by 1 base and J by 2 bases, with 9 bases left in between. The CDR3 has 15 amino acids. CDR1 and CDR2 (germline): SGHAT, FQNNGV. DNA of the CDR3: TGTGCCAGCAGCTTAGTGGCGGGGACCTACAATGAGCAGTTCTTC. This sequence encodes CASSLVAGTYNEQFF.

This chain uses TRBV5-1 with TRBJ2-1, with 9 bases aligning to TRBD1. Germline-derived CDR1 and CDR2 are SGHRS and YFSETQ. J was trimmed by 1 base and V by 3 bases; bases with no gene match: 14. The CDR3 is 19 amino acids. The CDR3 spells CASSWDRVSVLVSYNEQFF. CDR3 in DNA: TGCGCCAGCAGCTGGGACAGGGTATCAGTACTCGTGTCCTACAATGAGCAGTTCTTC.